This note documents a single T cell receptor beta chain sequence. CDR3 length: 13 residues. With V trimmed by 3 bases and J by 8 bases, 4 bases remained unmatched. The germline V gene encodes CDR1 MGHDK and CDR2 SYGVNS. The data were obtained in a study of OX40 agonist ivuxolimab in advanced cancers. Data came from immunoSEQ multiplex PCR; TCRdb stores just in-frame clones and leaves some out. In the table there are about 68,000 clones, about 90% of which are singletons. The clonotype originates from an adult with an advanced solid tumor such as melanoma, head and neck, liver or kidney cancer. V usage is TRBV25-1 and J usage is TRBJ2-1; 7 positions match TRBD1. Sample: CD4+ or CD8+ T cells sorted from blood, taken in a trial of the OX40 agonist ivuxolimab. CDR3 residues: CASSDHRGDEQFF. The CDR3 coding sequence is TGTGCCAGCAGTGATCACAGGGGCGATGAGCAGTTCTTC.